This T cell receptor (beta chain) was documented in a study of identical twins. Via MiXCR, TCRdb re-called the 5' RACE reads, giving one row per CDR3 protein. The sample contains 450,000 to 650,000 distinct CDR3 sequences, roughly 15% of which appear only once. This clonotype has a count of ten or more. The CDR3 contains 13 residues. V lost 6 bases, J lost 6 bases, and 2 bases stayed unmatched. Germline V gene lookup returns CDR1 ENHRY and CDR2 SYGVKD. A further study also used this sample, focusing on yellow fever vaccine responses in identical twins.

The V gene is TRBV10-3, the J gene TRBJ2-1; 10 bases fit TRBD1. This sequence originates from a young woman in good health. The sample consisted of CD4+ T cells sorted from blood. The CDR3 is CAIRDRGINEQFF. DNA of the CDR3: TGTGCCATCAGGGACAGGGGGATCAATGAGCAGTTCTTC.